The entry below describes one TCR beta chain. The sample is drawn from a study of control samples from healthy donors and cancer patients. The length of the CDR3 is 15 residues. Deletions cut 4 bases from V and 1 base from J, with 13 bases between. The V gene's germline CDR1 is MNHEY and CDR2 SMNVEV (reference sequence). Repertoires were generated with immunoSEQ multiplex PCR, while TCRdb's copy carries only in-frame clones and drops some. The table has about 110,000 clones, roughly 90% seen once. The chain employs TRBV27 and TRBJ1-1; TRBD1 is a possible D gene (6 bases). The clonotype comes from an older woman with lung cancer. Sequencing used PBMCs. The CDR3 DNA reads TGTGCCAGCAGTTCCCGACAGGTGGGGAACACTGAAGCTTTCTTT. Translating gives CASSSRQVGNTEAFF.